The 20 T cell receptor beta chains reported below all come from one sample, sequenced in a study of identical twins. TCRdb itself ran the 5' RACE reads through MiXCR, one entry per CDR3 protein. Seen here are some 250,000 distinct CDR3 sequences, roughly 13% observed once, and the top ten hold 4% to 5%. Another study also made use of these data, one on yellow fever vaccine responses in identical twins.

Material: memory (CD45RO+) T cells sorted from blood. All receptors derive from a woman younger than 35 in good health.

This clonotype was seen ten or more times. The chain carries TRBV9 and TRBJ1-2; D perhaps matches TRBD1 (5 bases). The CDR3 contains 14 residues. Germline V lookup: CDR1 SGDLS, CDR2 YYNGEE. Trimming took 0 bases from V and 4 from J, leaving 10 bases between them. As DNA, the CDR3 is TGTGCCAGCAGCGTAGTTTCGGGGGGCTATGGCTACACCTTC. This sequence encodes CASSVVSGGYGYTF.

There are a few counts of this clonotype. This rearrangement joins TRBV18 to TRBJ2-3; possible D gene TRBD2, 6 bases. Germline loops: CDR1 KGHSH, CDR2 LQKENI. Trimming took 3 bases from V and 4 from J, leaving 8 bases between them. The CDR3 loop spans 13 amino acids. This CDR3 reads CASSPRGADTQYF. CDR3 nucleotide sequence: TGTGCCAGCTCACCGCGCGGGGCAGATACGCAGTATTTT.

Only a few counts were recorded for this clonotype. The V call is TRBV10-2, the J call TRBJ2-7, with a possible D match to TRBD1 (6 bases). CDR1 is WSHSY and CDR2 is SAAADI in the germline V gene. The CDR3 spans 13 residues. V was cut by 7 bases and J by 0 bases, with 10 bases left in between. CDR3 protein: CASISDSSYEQYF. The CDR3 bases are TGCGCCAGCATATCGGACAGCTCCTACGAGCAGTACTTC.

This clonotype was seen more than once but under ten times. This sequence joins TRBV15 and TRBJ1-6, with unresolved D. Germline V gives CDR1 LNHNV, CDR2 YYDKDF (reference sequence). Between the trimmed V and J ends, which lost 6 bases and 7 bases, there was a span of 13 bases. The CDR3 runs to 14 residues. In nucleotides, the CDR3 is TGTGCCACCAGTAATAGGGATCGCAATTCACCCCTCCACTTT. Translating it yields CATSNRDRNSPLHF. The full variable domain, completed using reference TRBV15 and TRBJ1-6, is DAMVIQNPRYQVTQFGKPVTLSCSQTLNHNVMYWYQQKSSQAPKLLFHYYDKDFNNEADTPDNFQSRRPNTSFCFLDIRSPGLGDTAMYLCATSNRDRNSPLHFGNGTRLTVT.

V usage is TRBV7-9 and J usage is TRBJ2-5; TRBD1 agrees at 11 bases. V trimming: 3 bases; J trimming: 4 bases; junction bases outside the gene matches: 4. The V gene's germline CDR1 is SEHNR and CDR2 FQNEAQ (reference sequence). This CDR3 has 15 residues. CDR3 sequence reads: CASSLEGQGGETQYF. CDR3 DNA: TGTGCCAGCAGCTTGGAGGGACAGGGGGGAGAGACCCAGTACTTC. Looking up the rest from reference TRBV7-9 and TRBJ2-5 gives the full variable domain: DTGVSQNPRHKITKRGQNVTFRCDPISEHNRLYWYRQTLGQGPEFLTYFQNEAQLEKSRLLSDRFSAERPKGSFSTLEIQRTEQGDSAMYLCASSLEGQGGETQYFGPGTRLLVL.

V is TRBV19 and J is TRBJ2-3; no clear D. This CDR3 is 14 amino acids long. The V end was cut by 6 bases, the J end by 1 base, with 11 bases between. The germline CDR1 and CDR2 sequences are LNHDA and SQIVND (reference sequence). The CDR3 region is CASRHSYGTDTQYF. In DNA, the CDR3 is TGTGCCAGTAGGCACTCTTACGGCACAGATACGCAGTATTTT.

This clonotype was counted between two and nine times. The rearrangement links TRBV12-3 or TRBV12-4 to TRBJ2-1, with D possibly matching TRBD1 (6 bases). V was cut by 7 bases and J by 1 base, with 14 bases left in between. The CDR3 is 15 amino acids. The chain's CDR3 is CASTPPGVSYNEQFF. The CDR3 DNA is TGTGCCAGCACCCCCCCAGGGGTGTCCTACAATGAGCAGTTCTTC.

This clonotype turned up a few times. The chain has TRBV5-6 and TRBJ1-6; TRBD1 aligns across 8 bases. Germline V CDR1 and CDR2: SGHDT, YYEEEE. The junction had 6 bases not matched to a gene; V was cut back by 3 bases and J by 7 bases. The CDR3 consists of 15 residues. CDR3 residues: CASSSGTGRNSPLHF. CDR3 DNA sequence: TGTGCCAGCAGCTCTGGGACAGGCAGGAATTCACCCCTCCACTTT. The whole variable domain, remainder taken from reference TRBV5-6 and TRBJ1-6, is DAGVTQSPTHLIKTRGQQVTLRCSPKSGHDTVSWYQQALGQGPQFIFQYYEEEERQRGNFPDRFSGHQFPNYSSELNVNALLLGDSALYLCASSSGTGRNSPLHFGNGTRLTVT.

The V gene is TRBV7-2, the J gene TRBJ1-1; a possible D gene is TRBD1 (5 bases). This CDR3 contains 14 residues. CDR1 and CDR2 from the germline V gene are SGHTA and FQGNSA. Trimming took off 4 bases at V and 5 bases at J, with 14 bases between the two ends. This CDR3 reads CASSYQGVGTEAFF. CDR3 sequence (DNA): TGTGCCAGCAGCTACCAGGGTGTAGGTACTGAAGCTTTCTTT. Filled out from reference TRBV7-2 and TRBJ1-1, the complete variable domain reads GAGVSQSPSNKVTEKGKDVELRCDPISGHTALYWYRQSLGQGLEFLIYFQGNSAPDKSGLPSDRFSAERTGGSVSTLTIQRTQQEDSAVYLCASSYQGVGTEAFFGQGTRLTVV.

The chain uses TRBV7-9 and TRBJ2-7, with D perhaps TRBD1 (6 bases). Germline CDR1 and CDR2: SEHNR and FQNEAQ (reference sequence). This CDR3 has 12 residues. The V and J ends lost 2 bases and 6 bases respectively, with 8 bases between them. The CDR3 nucleotides read TGTGCCAGCAGCTTATTCAGGGGCGAGCAGTACTTC. This gives the protein CASSLFRGEQYF.

A few counts support this clonotype. The chain links TRBV3-1 to TRBJ2-5, with D perhaps TRBD2 (6 bases). This CDR3 is 16 amino acids long. From germline, CDR1 is LGHDT and CDR2 YNNKEL (reference sequence). V was cut by 1 base and J by 5 bases, with 17 bases left in between. The chain's CDR3 is CASSQAKEGFKETQYF. The CDR3 coding sequence is TGTGCCAGCAGCCAAGCTAAGGAGGGGTTCAAGGAGACCCAGTACTTC.

This clonotype was counted a few times. The gene calls are TRBV2 and TRBJ2-7; D is unresolved. CDR3 length: 14 residues. Between the trimmed V and J ends, which lost 2 bases and 0 bases, there was a span of 8 bases. CDR1 is SNHLY and CDR2 is FYNNEI in the germline V gene. The CDR3 spells CASSEWPNSYEQYF. The CDR3 bases are TGTGCCAGCAGTGAATGGCCCAACTCCTACGAGCAGTACTTC.

This clonotype was seen ten or more times. The J gene is TRBJ2-2, the V gene TRBV12-5; D tentatively reads TRBD1 or TRBD2 (7 bases each). Germline loops: CDR1 LGHNT, CDR2 FRNRAP. Deletions cut 3 bases from V and 1 base from J, with 15 bases between. The CDR3 has 17 amino acids. The chain's CDR3 is CASGFAGGAWNTGELFF. CDR3 sequence (DNA): TGTGCTAGTGGTTTCGCAGGGGGGGCGTGGAACACCGGGGAGCTGTTTTTT. Full variable domain (remainder filled in from reference TRBV12-5 and TRBJ2-2): DARVTQTPRHKVTEMGQEVTMRCQPILGHNTVFWYRQTMMQGLELLAYFRNRAPLDDSGMPKDRFSAEMPDATLATLKIQPSEPRDSAVYFCASGFAGGAWNTGELFFGEGSRLTVL.

This clonotype was picked up a small number of times. The chain couples TRBV20-1 to TRBJ2-7; 10 bases align to TRBD1. CDR1 and CDR2 (germline): DFQATT, SNEGSKA (reference sequence). Trimming cost V 6 bases and J 5 bases; bases outside gene matches: 10. This CDR3 has 14 amino acids. CDR3 DNA sequence: TGCAGTGCGCTTGGGGGACAGGGGCAGAACGAGCAGTACTTC. As protein: CSALGGQGQNEQYF.

This clonotype has more than one count but fewer than ten. The V gene is TRBV20-1, the J gene TRBJ2-5; TRBD2 aligns across 8 bases. The CDR3 length is 16 residues. V gave up 3 bases and J gave up 5 bases; unmatched junction bases: 14. CDR1 DFQATT and CDR2 SNEGSKA come from the germline V gene (reference sequence). CDR3 DNA sequence: TGCAGTGCTAGCCCTAGCGGGCCTGGCGGCGGGGAGACCCAGTACTTC. This sequence encodes CSASPSGPGGGETQYF.

This clonotype was observed many times. The chain employs TRBV7-9 and TRBJ2-2; D might be TRBD2 (5 bases). Deletions cut 5 bases from V and 6 bases from J, with 13 bases between. The CDR3 consists of 14 residues. Germline values: CDR1 SEHNR, CDR2 FQNEAQ (reference sequence). CDR3 region: CASSPGLAAGELFF. The CDR3 DNA follows: TGTGCCAGCAGCCCCGGGCTAGCTGCCGGGGAGCTGTTTTTT.

This clonotype was seen a handful of times. This chain links TRBV30 with TRBJ2-1; 7 bases map to TRBD2. Per the germline V gene, CDR1 is GTSNPN and CDR2 is SVGIG (reference sequence). With V trimmed by 4 bases and J by 6 bases, 12 bases remained unmatched. The CDR3 length is 15 residues. The CDR3 loop is CAWTHRTGLLNEQFF. The CDR3 DNA is TGTGCCTGGACCCATAGAACGGGACTACTCAATGAGCAGTTCTTC.

This clonotype was seen more than once but under ten times. The rearrangement uses TRBV7-9 and TRBJ2-7; D is perhaps TRBD1 or TRBD2 (5 bases each). The CDR3 is 12 residues long. V was shortened by 0 bases and J by 6 bases, with 6 bases between the two germline ends. Germline V gene sequence: CDR1 SEHNR, CDR2 FQNEAQ (reference sequence). The CDR3 coding sequence is TGTGCCAGCAGCTTAGCGGGGACCGAGCAGTACTTC. The encoded protein is CASSLAGTEQYF.

This clonotype was counted many times. This rearrangement joins TRBV2 to TRBJ1-1; TRBD1 might be the D (6 bases). V was cut by 3 bases and J by 5 bases, with 16 bases left in between. The V gene's germline CDR1 is SNHLY and CDR2 FYNNEI. This CDR3 comprises 15 residues. The DNA of the CDR3 is TGTGCCAGCAGTGATTCTACCAGGGGTGAGACTGAAGCTTTCTTT. It is translated as CASSDSTRGETEAFF.

The CDR3 nucleotides are TGTGCCAGCACCCTAGCGGGAGCCGCCGGGGAGCTGTTTTTT. Protein: CASTLAGAAGELFF. The chain is built from TRBV6-1 and TRBJ2-2; 10 bases line up with TRBD2. The CDR3 has 14 amino acids. Germline V CDR1 and CDR2: MNHNS, SASEGT. With V trimmed by 7 bases and J by 6 bases, 5 bases remained unmatched.